A single sample is the source of the 6 T cell receptor beta chains below, sequenced in a study of identical twins. TCRdb independently ran MiXCR on the 5' RACE reads; one entry per CDR3 protein. The sample carries about 240,000 distinct CDR3 sequences, 10% to 13% recorded once. The sequenced sample was memory T cells sorted from blood. These receptors all come from a man aged 50 to 59 in good health.

The gene calls are TRBV3-1 and TRBJ1-2, with a tentative D call TRBD1 (6 bases). CDR1 and CDR2 (germline): LGHDT, YNNKEL (reference sequence). This CDR3 is built from 14 residues. V lost 5 bases, J lost 3 bases, and 13 bases lay in between. The DNA for the CDR3 is TGTGCCAGCAGCGCAACGGACAGAGACTATGGCTACACCTTC. Its protein product is CASSATDRDYGYTF. The full variable domain, rest sourced from reference TRBV3-1 and TRBJ1-2, is DTAVSQTPKYLVTQMGNDKSIKCEQNLGHDTMYWYKQDSKKFLKIMFSYNNKELIINETVPNRFSPKSPDKAHLNLHINSLELGDSAVYFCASSATDRDYGYTFGSGTRLTVV.

The CDR3 protein is CASSGSGGRADTQYF. Here the CDR3 DNA reads TGTGCCAGCAGCGGTAGCGGGGGGAGGGCAGATACGCAGTATTTT. The V call is TRBV7-6, the J call TRBJ2-3, with TRBD2 identical over 10 bases. Per the germline V gene, CDR1 is SGHVS and CDR2 is FNYEAQ. The CDR3 covers 15 residues. Unmatched junction bases numbered 6, after V lost 5 bases and J lost 4 bases.

This clonotype was seen ten or more times. J is TRBJ2-1 and V is TRBV12-3 or TRBV12-4; D is possibly TRBD1 (5 bases). V was pared by 6 bases and J by 1 base, with 10 bases between. The CDR3 has 14 amino acids. This chain's CDR3 is CASSVQGSYNEQFF. Written as DNA, the CDR3 is TGTGCCAGCAGCGTCCAGGGTTCCTACAATGAGCAGTTCTTC.

This clonotype has only a few counts. The chain is built from TRBV5-4 and TRBJ2-7, with TRBD1 matching over 12 bases. From germline, CDR1 is SGHNT and CDR2 YYREEE (reference sequence). This CDR3 is 17 amino acids long. Germline trimming cut 4 bases from V and 0 bases from J; bases unmatched to any gene: 8. The CDR3 DNA follows: TGTGCCAGCAGCCCCGGGACAGGGGGCTCCAGCTCCTACGAGCAGTACTTC. This translates into CASSPGTGGSSSYEQYF.

At least ten counts were recorded for this clonotype. The V and J genes are TRBV5-1 and TRBJ2-7; TRBD1 agrees at 8 bases. The CDR3 totals 16 residues. Germline loops: CDR1 SGHRS, CDR2 YFSETQ. V lost 4 bases and J lost 2; bases outside the gene matches: 11. In DNA form, the CDR3 reads TGCGCCAGCAGCACGGACGGACAGGGTTTCGCCTACGAGCAGTACTTC. The encoded protein is CASSTDGQGFAYEQYF.

There are many counts of this clonotype. The V call is TRBV20-1, the J call TRBJ1-1; unclear D gene. CDR3 length: 13 amino acids. Per the germline V gene, CDR1 is DFQATT and CDR2 is SNEGSKA (reference sequence). V was cut by 6 bases and J by 3 bases, with 14 bases left in between. The CDR3 region has the DNA TGCAGTGCCCCCCGGAGGTCCGACACTGAAGCTTTCTTT. This translates into CSAPRRSDTEAFF.